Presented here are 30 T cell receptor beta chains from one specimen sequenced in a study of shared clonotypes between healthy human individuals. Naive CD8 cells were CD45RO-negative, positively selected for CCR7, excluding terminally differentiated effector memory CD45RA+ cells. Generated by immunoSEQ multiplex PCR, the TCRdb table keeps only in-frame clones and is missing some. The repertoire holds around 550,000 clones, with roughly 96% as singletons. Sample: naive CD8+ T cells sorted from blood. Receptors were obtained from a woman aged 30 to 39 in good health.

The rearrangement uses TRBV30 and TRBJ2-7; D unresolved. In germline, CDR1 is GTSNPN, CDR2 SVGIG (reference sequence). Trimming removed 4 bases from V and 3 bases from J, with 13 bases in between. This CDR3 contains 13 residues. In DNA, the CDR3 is TGTGCCTGGAATTGGGCGGAAAGCTACGAGCAGTACTTC. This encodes CAWNWAESYEQYF.

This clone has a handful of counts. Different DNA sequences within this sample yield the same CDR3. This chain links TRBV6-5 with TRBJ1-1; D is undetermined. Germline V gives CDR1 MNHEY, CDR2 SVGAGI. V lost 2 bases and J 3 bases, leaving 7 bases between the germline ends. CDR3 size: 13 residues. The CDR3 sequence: CASSYEADTEAFF. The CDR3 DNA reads TGTGCCAGCAGTTACGAGGCAGACACTGAAGCTTTCTTT.

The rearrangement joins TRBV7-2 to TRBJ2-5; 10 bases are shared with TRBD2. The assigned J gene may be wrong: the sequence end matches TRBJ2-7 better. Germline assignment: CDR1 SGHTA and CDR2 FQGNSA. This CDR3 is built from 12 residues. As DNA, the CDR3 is TGTGCCAGCAGCAGGACTAGCGGCGAGCAGTACTTC. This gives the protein CASSRTSGEQYF.

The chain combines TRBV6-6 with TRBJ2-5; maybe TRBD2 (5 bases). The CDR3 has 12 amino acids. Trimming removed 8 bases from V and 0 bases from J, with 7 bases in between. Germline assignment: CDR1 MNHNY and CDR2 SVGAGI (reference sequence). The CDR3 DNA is TGTGCCAGCTCGGGAAACCAAGAGACCCAGTACTTC. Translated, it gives CASSGNQETQYF.

As DNA, the CDR3 is TGCAGCGTTGAAGATGGAACAGTCTACGAGCAGTACTTC. Translated, it gives CSVEDGTVYEQYF. The V call is TRBV29-1, the J call TRBJ2-7; D ambiguous. Trimming left V 0 bases short and J 3 bases short, with 9 bases between. Germline CDR1 SQVTM, CDR2 ANQGSEA. This CDR3 contains 13 residues.

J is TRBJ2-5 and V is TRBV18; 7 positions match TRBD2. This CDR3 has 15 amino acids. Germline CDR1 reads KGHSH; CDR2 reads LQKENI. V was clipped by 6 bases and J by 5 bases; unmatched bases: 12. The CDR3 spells CASSPVGRGGETQYF. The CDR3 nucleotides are TGTGCCAGCTCCCCCGTCGGGCGGGGAGGGGAGACCCAGTACTTC.

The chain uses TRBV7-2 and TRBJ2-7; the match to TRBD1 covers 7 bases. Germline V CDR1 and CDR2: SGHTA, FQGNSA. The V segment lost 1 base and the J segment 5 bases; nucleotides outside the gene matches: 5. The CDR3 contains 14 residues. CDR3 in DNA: TGTGCCAGCAGCTTAGGTGTAGGGGGCGACGAGCAGTACTTC. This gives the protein CASSLGVGGDEQYF.

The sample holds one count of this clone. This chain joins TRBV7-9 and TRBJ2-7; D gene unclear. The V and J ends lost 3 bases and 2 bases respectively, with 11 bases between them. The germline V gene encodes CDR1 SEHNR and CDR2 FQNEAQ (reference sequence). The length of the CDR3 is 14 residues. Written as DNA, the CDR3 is TGTGCCAGCAGCTTCCCGACCGCTCCCTACGAGCAGTACTTC. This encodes CASSFPTAPYEQYF.

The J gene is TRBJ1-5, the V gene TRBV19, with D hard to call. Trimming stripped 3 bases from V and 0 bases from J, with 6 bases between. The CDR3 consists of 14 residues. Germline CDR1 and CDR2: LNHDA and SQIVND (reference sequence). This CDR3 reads CASSMPDSNQPQHF. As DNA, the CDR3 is TGTGCCAGTAGTATGCCGGATAGCAATCAGCCCCAGCATTTT.

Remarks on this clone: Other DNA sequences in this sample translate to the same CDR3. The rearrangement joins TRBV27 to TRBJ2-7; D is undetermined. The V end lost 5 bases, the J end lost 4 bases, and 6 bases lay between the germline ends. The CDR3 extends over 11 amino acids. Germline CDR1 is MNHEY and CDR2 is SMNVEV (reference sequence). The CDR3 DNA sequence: TGTGCCAGCAGTACCTCATACGAGCAGTACTTC. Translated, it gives CASSTSYEQYF.

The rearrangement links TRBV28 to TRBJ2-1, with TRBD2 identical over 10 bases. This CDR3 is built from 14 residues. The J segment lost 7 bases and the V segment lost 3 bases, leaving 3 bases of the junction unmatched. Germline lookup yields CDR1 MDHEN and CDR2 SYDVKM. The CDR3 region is CASSLVLAGNEQFF. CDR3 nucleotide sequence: TGTGCCAGCAGTTTGGTACTAGCGGGGAATGAGCAGTTCTTC.

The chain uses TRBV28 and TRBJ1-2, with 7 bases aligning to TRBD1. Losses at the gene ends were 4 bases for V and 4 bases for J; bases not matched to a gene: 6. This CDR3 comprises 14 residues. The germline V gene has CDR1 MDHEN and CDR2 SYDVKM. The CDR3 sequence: CASSSTGWAYGYTF. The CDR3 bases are TGTGCCAGCAGTTCGACAGGGTGGGCCTATGGCTACACCTTC.

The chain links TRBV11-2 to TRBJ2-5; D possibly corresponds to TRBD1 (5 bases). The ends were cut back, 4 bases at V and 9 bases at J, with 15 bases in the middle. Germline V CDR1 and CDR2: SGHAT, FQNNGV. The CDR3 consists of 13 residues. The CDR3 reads CASSSLGMGPQYF. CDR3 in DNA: TGTGCCAGCAGCTCCTTGGGGATGGGGCCCCAGTACTTC.

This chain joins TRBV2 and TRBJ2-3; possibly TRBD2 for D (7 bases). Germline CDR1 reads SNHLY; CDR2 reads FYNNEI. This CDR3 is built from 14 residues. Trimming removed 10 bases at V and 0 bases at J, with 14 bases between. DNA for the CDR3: TGTGCCATTCACAGGGAGGGAAGCACAGATACGCAGTATTTT. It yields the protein CAIHREGSTDTQYF. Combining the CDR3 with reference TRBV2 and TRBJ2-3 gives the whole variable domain EPEVTQTPSHQVTQMGQEVILRCVPISNHLYFYWYRQILGQKVEFLVSFYNNEISEKSEIFDDQFSVERPDGSNFTLKIRSTKLEDSAMYFCAIHREGSTDTQYFGPGTRLTVL.

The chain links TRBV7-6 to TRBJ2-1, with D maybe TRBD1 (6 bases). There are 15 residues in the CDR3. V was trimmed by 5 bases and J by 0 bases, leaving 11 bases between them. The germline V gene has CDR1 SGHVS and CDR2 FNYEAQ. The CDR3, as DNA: TGTGCCAGCAGCCAGGGGCTCCTCTCCTACAATGAGCAGTTCTTC. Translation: CASSQGLLSYNEQFF.

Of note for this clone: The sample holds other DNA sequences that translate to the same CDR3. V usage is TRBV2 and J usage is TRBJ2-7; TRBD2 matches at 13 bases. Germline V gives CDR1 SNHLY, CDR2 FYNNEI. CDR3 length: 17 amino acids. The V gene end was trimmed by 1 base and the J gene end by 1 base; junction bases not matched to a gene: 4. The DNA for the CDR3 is TGTGCCAGCAGTGAAGGACTAGCGGGAGGCGGGTCCTACGAGCAGTACTTC. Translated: CASSEGLAGGGSYEQYF. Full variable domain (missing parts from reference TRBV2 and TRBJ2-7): EPEVTQTPSHQVTQMGQEVILRCVPISNHLYFYWYRQILGQKVEFLVSFYNNEISEKSEIFDDQFSVERPDGSNFTLKIRSTKLEDSAMYFCASSEGLAGGGSYEQYFGPGTRLTVT.

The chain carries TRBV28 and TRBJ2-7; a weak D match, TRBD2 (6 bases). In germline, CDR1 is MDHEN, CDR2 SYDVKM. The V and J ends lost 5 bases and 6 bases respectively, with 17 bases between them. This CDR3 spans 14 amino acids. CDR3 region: CASSREIEGGEQYF. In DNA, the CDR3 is TGTGCCAGCAGTCGGGAGATCGAGGGCGGCGAGCAGTACTTC.

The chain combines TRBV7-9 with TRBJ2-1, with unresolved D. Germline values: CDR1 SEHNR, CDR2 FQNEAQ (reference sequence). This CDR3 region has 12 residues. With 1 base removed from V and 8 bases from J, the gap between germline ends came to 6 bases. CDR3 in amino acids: CASSLERYEQFF. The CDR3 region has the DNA TGTGCCAGCAGCTTAGAACGGTATGAGCAGTTCTTC.

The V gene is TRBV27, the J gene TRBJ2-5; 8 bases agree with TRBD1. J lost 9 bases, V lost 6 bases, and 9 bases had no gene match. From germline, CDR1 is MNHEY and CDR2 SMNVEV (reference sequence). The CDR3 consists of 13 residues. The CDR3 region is CASSDRDRIPQYF. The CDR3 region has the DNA TGTGCCAGCAGCGACCGGGACAGGATCCCCCAGTACTTC.

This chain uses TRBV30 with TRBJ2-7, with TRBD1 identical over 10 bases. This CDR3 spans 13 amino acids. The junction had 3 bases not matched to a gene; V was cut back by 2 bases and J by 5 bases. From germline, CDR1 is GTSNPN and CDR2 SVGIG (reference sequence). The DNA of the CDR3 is TGTGCCTGGAGTCGCGGACAGGGGGACGAGCAGTACTTC. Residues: CAWSRGQGDEQYF.

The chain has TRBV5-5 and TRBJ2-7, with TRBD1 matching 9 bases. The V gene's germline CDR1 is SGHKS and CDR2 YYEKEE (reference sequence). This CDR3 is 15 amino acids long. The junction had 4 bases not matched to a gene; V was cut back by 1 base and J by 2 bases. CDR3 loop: CASSLTRDRAYEQYF. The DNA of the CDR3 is TGTGCCAGCAGCTTGACGCGGGACAGGGCCTACGAGCAGTACTTC.

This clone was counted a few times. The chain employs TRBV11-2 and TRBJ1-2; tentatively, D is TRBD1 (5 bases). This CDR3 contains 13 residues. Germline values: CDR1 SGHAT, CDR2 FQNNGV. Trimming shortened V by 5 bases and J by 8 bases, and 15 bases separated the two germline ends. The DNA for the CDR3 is TGTGCCAGCAGCGTCGGCAGGGTGGAAGGCTACACCTTC. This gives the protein CASSVGRVEGYTF.

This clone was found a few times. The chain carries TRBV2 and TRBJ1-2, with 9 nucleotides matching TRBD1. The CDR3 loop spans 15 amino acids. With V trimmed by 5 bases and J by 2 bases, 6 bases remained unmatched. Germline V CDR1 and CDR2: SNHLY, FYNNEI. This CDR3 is CASSQTGGKNYGYTF. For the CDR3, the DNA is TGTGCCAGCAGTCAGACAGGGGGTAAAAACTATGGCTACACCTTC.

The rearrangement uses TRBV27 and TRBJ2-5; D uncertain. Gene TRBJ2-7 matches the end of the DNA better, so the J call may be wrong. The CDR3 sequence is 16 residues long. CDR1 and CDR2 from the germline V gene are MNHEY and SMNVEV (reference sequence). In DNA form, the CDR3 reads TGTGCCAGCAGTTCTTCCCTCACTACAGCTACCTACGAGCAGTACTTC. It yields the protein CASSSSLTTATYEQYF.

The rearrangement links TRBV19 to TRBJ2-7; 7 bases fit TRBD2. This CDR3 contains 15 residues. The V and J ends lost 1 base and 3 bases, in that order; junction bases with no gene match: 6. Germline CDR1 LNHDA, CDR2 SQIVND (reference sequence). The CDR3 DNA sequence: TGTGCCAGTAGTATAGCGTCTAGCGGTTACTACGAGCAGTACTTC. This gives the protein CASSIASSGYYEQYF.

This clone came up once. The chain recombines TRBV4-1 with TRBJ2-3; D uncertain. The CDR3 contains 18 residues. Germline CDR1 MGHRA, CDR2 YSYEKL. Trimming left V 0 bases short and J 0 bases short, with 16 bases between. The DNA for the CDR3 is TGCGCCAGCAGCCAAGACGGTTTGGGGTTGACTAGCACAGATACGCAGTATTTT. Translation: CASSQDGLGLTSTDTQYF.

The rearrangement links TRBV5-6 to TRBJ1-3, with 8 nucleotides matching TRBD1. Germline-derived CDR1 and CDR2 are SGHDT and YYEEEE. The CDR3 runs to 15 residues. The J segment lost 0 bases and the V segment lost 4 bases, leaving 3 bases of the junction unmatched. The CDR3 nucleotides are TGTGCCAGCAGCGCCGACAGGGGCTCTGGAAACACCATATATTTT. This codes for CASSADRGSGNTIYF.

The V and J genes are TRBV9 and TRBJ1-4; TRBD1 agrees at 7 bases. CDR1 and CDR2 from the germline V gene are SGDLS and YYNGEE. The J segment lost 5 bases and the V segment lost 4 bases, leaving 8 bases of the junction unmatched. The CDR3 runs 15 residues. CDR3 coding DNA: TGTGCCAGCAGCAACCGGGACAGCAGAAATGAAAAACTGTTTTTT. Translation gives CASSNRDSRNEKLFF.

The CDR3 nucleotides read TGTGCCAGCATCAAGTTCGGCTACCAAGAGACCCAGTACTTC. This codes for CASIKFGYQETQYF. The chain employs TRBV13 and TRBJ2-5; D unresolved. CDR1 and CDR2 from the germline V gene are PRHDT and FYEKMQ (reference sequence). V gave up 7 bases and J gave up 0 bases, with 12 bases separating them. This CDR3 has 14 residues.

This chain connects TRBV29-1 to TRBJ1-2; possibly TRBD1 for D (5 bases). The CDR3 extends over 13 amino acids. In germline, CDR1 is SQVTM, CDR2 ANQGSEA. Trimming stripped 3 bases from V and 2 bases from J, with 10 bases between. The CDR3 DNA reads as TGCAGCGTTGATGGGGCCAGCAACTATGGCTACACCTTC. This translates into CSVDGASNYGYTF.